This T cell receptor beta chain was identified in a study of T cell responses to AZD1222 COVID-19 vaccine. Study-wide context: Second doses at about 4 or about 12 weeks were pooled.

The V end lost 5 bases, the J end lost 3 bases, and 10 bases lay between the germline ends. CDR1 is LNHDA and CDR2 is SQIVND in the germline V gene (reference sequence). The CDR3 extends over 13 amino acids. In its sample, this clone was seen once. Its antigen remains unidentified. Produced via immunoSEQ multiplex PCR; TCRdb's table is partial and in-frame only. The repertoire includes approximately 110,000 clones, around 96% of them detected once, and roughly 2% sits in the top ten. Study outcomes and limitations: Baseline seropositivity characterized only six or seven AZD1222 recipients.

The sample consisted of peripheral blood, taken on day 0 of AZD1222 vaccination. The clonotype comes from an adult in good health. This rearrangement joins TRBV19 to TRBJ1-2; no clear D. CDR3 region: CASSRVQDYGYTF. CDR3 nucleotide sequence: TGTGCCAGTAGTCGGGTCCAAGACTATGGCTACACCTTC.